This entry describes one TCR beta chain. These data belong to a study of response to subunit inactivated influenza vaccine. MiXCR, applied by TCRdb to the RT-PCR reads, yields one record per CDR3 protein. The data contain just under 550,000 distinct CDR3 sequences, under 30% of them singletons. This CDR3 contains 14 residues. The germline V gene has CDR1 MNHEY and CDR2 SVGEGT. Between the trimmed V and J ends, which lost 4 bases and 0 bases, there was a span of 10 bases. These data also formed part of another study, on T cells expressing NK-cell markers. As that report states: 5'RACE template switching with UMIs generated TCR beta cDNA. NKG2C+ dominant clonotypes from more than 5 donors made up roughly 1.0-7.0% of CD8+ T cells.

The sample in question was CD4+ T cells sorted from PBMCs, obtained 12 days after vaccination. This sequence was found in a man aged 45-60 years who received an inactivated influenza vaccine. J is TRBJ2-7 and V is TRBV6-2 or TRBV6-3; D possibly uses TRBD1 or TRBD2 (6 bases each). The CDR3 loop reads CASSWGAYSYEQYF. As DNA, the CDR3 is TGTGCCAGCAGTTGGGGGGCTTACTCCTACGAGCAGTACTTC.